This is a list of T cell receptor beta chains from one sample in a study of quantifying T cell responses using KT2 cells. TCRdb recomputed calls from the UMI-ligation and nested PCR reads with MiXCR, one row per CDR3 protein. There are approximately 54,000 distinct CDR3 sequences in the sample; roughly 10% occur only once, and 8.5% to 12% lies in the top ten. Sequenced sample: PBMCs spiked with cells of the T cell clone KT2. The receptors originated from a human donor. Both conserved end residues are part of each CDR3.

CDR3,V
CSVEQGSNQPQHF,TRBV29-1
CASSLVTGLAADTQYF,TRBV5-6
CASSERGANPEAFF,TRBV25-1
CASSQPTGLAGGTDTQYF,TRBV4-2
CSASGDSHEQYF,TRBV20-1
CASSYGTTGYYEQYF,TRBV4-3
CASSPGQGPIGGYTF,TRBV5-1
CASSARQGADQPQHF,TRBV6-1
CASSPEGWNEQFF,TRBV9
CATTGSGKIESVQYF,TRBV10-3
CASSLYGSGNEQFF,TRBV12-3/TRBV12-4
CATLSRDNSPLHF,TRBV6-1
CASSLGLAGGFSEQFF,TRBV7-2
CASSETSGGADTQYF,TRBV6-1
CSARRQADTQYF,TRBV20-1
CASSFRGTGPNSPLHF,TRBV27
CASSRRQGAYEQYF,TRBV13